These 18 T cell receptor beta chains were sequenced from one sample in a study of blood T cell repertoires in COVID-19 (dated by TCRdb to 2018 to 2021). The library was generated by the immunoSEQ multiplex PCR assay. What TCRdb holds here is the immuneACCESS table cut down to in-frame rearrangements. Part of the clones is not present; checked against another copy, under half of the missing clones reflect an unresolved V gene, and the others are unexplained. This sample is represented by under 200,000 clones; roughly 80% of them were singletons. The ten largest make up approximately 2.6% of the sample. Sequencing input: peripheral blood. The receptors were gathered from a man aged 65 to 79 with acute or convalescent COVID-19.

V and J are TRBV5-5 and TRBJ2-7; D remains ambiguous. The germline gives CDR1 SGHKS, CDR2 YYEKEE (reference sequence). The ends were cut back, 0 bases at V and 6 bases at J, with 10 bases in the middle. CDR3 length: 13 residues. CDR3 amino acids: CASSLVEATEQYF. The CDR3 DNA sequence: TGTGCCAGCAGCTTGGTGGAAGCGACCGAGCAGTACTTC.

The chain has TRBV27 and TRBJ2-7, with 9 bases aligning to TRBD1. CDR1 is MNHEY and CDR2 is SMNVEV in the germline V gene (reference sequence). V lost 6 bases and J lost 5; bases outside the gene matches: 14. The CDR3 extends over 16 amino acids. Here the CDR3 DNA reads TGTGCCAGCAGCCCGTATACCGGGACAGGGCGGAACGAGCAGTACTTC. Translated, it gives CASSPYTGTGRNEQYF.

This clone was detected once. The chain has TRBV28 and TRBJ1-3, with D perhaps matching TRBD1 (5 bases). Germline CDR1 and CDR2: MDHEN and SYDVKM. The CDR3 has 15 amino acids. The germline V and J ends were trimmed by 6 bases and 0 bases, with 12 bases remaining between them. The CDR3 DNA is TGTGCCAGCAGACCCGGACATAGCTCTGGAAACACCATATATTTT. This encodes CASRPGHSSGNTIYF.

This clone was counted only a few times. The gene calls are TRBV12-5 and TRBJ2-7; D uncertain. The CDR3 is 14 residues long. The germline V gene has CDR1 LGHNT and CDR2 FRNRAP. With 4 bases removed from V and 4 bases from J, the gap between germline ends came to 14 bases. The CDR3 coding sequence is TGTGCTAGTGGTTACCTACCCTCGGGTTACGAGCAGTACTTC. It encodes CASGYLPSGYEQYF.

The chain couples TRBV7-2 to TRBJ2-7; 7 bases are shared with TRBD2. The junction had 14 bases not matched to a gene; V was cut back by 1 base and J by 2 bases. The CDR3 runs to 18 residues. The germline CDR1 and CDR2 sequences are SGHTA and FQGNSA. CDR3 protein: CASSLGRETFRSTYEQYF. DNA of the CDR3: TGTGCCAGCAGCTTAGGGCGGGAGACCTTTAGGAGCACCTACGAGCAGTACTTC. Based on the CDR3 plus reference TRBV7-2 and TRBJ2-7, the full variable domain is GAGVSQSPSNKVTEKGKDVELRCDPISGHTALYWYRQSLGQGLEFLIYFQGNSAPDKSGLPSDRFSAERTGGSVSTLTIQRTQQEDSAVYLCASSLGRETFRSTYEQYFGPGTRLTVT.

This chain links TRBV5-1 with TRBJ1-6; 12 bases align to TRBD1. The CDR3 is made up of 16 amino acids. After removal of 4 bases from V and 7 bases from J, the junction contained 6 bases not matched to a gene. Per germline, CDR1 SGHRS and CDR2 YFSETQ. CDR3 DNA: TGCGCCAGCAGCCCGGGACAGGGGGCTGGAAATTCACCCCTCCACTTT. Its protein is CASSPGQGAGNSPLHF. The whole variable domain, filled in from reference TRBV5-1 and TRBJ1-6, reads KAGVTQTPRYLIKTRGQQVTLSCSPISGHRSVSWYQQTPGQGLQFLFEYFSETQRNKGNFPGRFSGRQFSNSRSEMNVSTLELGDSALYLCASSPGQGAGNSPLHFGNGTRLTVT.

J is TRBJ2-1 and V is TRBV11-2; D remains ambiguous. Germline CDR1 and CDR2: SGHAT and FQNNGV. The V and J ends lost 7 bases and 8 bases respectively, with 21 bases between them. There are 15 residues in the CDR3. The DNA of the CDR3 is TGTGCCAGCACCTGGAGCCAAAGGTCCTTCCATGAGCAGTTCTTC. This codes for CASTWSQRSFHEQFF.

The CDR3, as DNA: TGCGCCAGCAGCCAAGAAGGGACTAACCTACTCGTCTACAATGAGCAGTTCTTC. This encodes CASSQEGTNLLVYNEQFF. The V and J genes are TRBV4-3 and TRBJ2-1; 7 bases map to TRBD2. V was clipped by 0 bases and J by 3 bases; unmatched bases: 11. This CDR3 comprises 18 residues. CDR1 and CDR2 (germline): LGHNA, YSLEER.

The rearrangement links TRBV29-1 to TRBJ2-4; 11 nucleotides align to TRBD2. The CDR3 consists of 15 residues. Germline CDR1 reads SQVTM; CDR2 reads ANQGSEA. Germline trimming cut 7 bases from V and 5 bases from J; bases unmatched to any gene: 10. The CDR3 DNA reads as TGCAGCGCTCGACTAGCGGGGAGGGATCAAAACATTCAGTACTTC. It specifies CSARLAGRDQNIQYF.

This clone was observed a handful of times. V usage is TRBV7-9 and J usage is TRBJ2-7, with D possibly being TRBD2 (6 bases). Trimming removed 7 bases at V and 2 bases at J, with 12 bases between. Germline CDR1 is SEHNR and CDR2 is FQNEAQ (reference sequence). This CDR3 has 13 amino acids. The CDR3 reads CASNPGGAYEQYF. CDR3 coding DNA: TGTGCCAGCAACCCGGGCGGGGCCTACGAGCAGTACTTC.

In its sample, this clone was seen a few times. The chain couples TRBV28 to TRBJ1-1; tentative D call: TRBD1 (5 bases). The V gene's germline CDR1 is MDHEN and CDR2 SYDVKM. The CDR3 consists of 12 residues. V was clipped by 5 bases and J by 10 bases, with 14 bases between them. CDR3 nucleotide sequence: TGTGCCAGCAGTCCCTCGGGGGGAACAGCTTTCTTT. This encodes CASSPSGGTAFF.

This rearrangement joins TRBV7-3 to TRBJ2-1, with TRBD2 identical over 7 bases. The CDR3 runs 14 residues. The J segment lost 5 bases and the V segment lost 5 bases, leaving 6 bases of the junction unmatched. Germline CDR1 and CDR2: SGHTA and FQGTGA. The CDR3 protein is CASSPGGSDNEQFF. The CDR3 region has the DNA TGTGCCAGCAGCCCCGGGGGGTCCGACAATGAGCAGTTCTTC.

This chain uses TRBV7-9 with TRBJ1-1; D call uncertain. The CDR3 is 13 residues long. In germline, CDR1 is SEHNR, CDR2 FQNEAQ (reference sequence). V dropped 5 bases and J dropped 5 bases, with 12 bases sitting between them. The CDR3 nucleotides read TGTGCCAGCAGCCTGAACTCGGGTACTGAAGCTTTCTTT. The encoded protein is CASSLNSGTEAFF.

The CDR3 bases are TGTGCCAGCAGTGAAGGGGTCCCCGGAGGTGAGCAGTTCTTC. This sequence encodes CASSEGVPGGEQFF. The chain employs TRBV6-1 and TRBJ2-1; a possible D gene is TRBD2 (5 bases). Germline V gene data show CDR1 as MNHNS and CDR2 as SASEGT. The V and J ends lost 1 base and 9 bases respectively, with 13 bases between them. This CDR3 has 14 residues.

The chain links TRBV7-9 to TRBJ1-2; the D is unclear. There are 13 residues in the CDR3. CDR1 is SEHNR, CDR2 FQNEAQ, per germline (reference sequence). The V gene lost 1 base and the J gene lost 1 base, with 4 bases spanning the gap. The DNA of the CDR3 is TGTGCCAGCAGCTTAGGTCTTAACTATGGCTACACCTTC. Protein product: CASSLGLNYGYTF. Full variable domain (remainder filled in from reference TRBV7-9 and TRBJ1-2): DTGVSQNPRHKITKRGQNVTFRCDPISEHNRLYWYRQTLGQGPEFLTYFQNEAQLEKSRLLSDRFSAERPKGSFSTLEIQRTEQGDSAMYLCASSLGLNYGYTFGSGTRLTVV.

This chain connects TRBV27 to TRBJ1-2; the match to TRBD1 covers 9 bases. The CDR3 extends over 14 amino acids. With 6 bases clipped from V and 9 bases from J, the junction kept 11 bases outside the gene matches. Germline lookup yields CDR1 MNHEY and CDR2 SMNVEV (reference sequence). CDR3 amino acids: CASSNLGQGQSYTF. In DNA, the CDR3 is TGTGCCAGCAGCAATCTGGGACAGGGACAGAGCTACACCTTC.

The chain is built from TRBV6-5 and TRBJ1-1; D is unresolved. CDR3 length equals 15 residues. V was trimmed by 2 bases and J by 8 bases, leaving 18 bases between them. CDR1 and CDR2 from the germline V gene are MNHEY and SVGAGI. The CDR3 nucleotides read TGTGCCAGCAGTTACGACGTCGGGTATCTTCGGGAAGCTTTCTTT. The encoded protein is CASSYDVGYLREAFF.

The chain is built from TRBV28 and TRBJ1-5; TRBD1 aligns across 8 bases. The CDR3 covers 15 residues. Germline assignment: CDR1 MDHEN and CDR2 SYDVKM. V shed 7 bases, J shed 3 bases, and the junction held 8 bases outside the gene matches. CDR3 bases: TGTGCCAGCAACTATGGACAGGGCTACAATCAGCCCCAGCATTTT. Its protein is CASNYGQGYNQPQHF.